This T cell receptor beta chain was retrieved from a study of OX40 agonist ivuxolimab in advanced cancers. Study in general: Patients assigned to dose escalation were diagnosed with hepatocellular carcinoma, melanoma, renal cell or head and neck cancer. With a range of roughly 20 to 80, age averaged roughly 60 years, and about 82% were male. General study results and limits: Circulating CD4+ and CD8+ T cells showed clonal expansion by week 6 at 0.1 to 3.0 mg/kg.

To note about this clone: Its antigen is still unknown.

CDR3 length: 16 amino acids. CDR1 and CDR2 from the germline V gene are SGHVS and FNYEAQ. V was pared by 1 base and J by 0 bases, with 13 bases between. Clones were sequenced by immunoSEQ multiplex PCR, and TCRdb holds only the in-frame ones, with some missing. The sample contains 60,000 to 65,000 clones, more than 85% of which appear only once. Specimen: CD4+ or CD8+ T cells sorted from blood, collected in a trial of the OX40 agonist ivuxolimab. J is TRBJ2-7 and V is TRBV7-6; a weak D match, TRBD1 (5 bases). The sequence was obtained from an adult with an advanced solid tumor such as melanoma, head and neck, liver or kidney cancer. CDR3 region: CASSLGTQGLSYEQYF. As DNA, the CDR3 is TGTGCCAGCAGCTTAGGGACCCAGGGCCTCTCCTACGAGCAGTACTTC.